This T cell receptor (beta chain) stems from a study of CD8+ T cells in alopecia areata. Study information: Treated patients were given 5 to 10 mg oral tofacitinib twice daily.

Study findings and constraints: For lesional scalp, especially alopecia totalis/universalis, clonality was higher than in normal scalp.

This CDR3 comprises 15 residues. Germline V gives CDR1 MGHRA, CDR2 YSYEKL. V shed 0 bases and J shed 6 bases, with 12 bases lying between them. Treatment: oral pan-JAK inhibitor, 5-10 mg twice daily. A remark on this clone: Antigen unknown.

Extraction of RNA preceded its reverse transcription into cDNA, which served as the sequencing template. Only in-frame clones appear in the TCRdb table, and some are missing; sequencing was by immunoSEQ multiplex PCR. The data show some 100,000 clones, with around 47% seen just once and about 17% held by the top ten. The chain carries TRBV4-1 and TRBJ2-1; TRBD2 might be the D (6 bases). The sequence derives from a human donor with alopecia areata. The input for sequencing was CD8+ T cells sorted from blood, taken at week 24, from a patient treated with tofacitinib. CDR3 in amino acids: CASSQEWRGSNEQFF. DNA of the CDR3: TGCGCCAGCAGCCAAGAGTGGCGGGGTTCCAATGAGCAGTTCTTC.